This TCR beta chain was observed in a study of blood T cell repertoires in COVID-19. Background on the study: Samples of COVID-19 (acute and convalescent) were obtained from the United States, Italy and Spain. PBMCs, B-cell-depleted T cells, or T cells were the source of the cDNA or gDNA that made up the material.

The age range of participants was roughly 18 to 90 years, with residence in about two dozen US areas. Each participant's cohort was designated according to participant-reported clinical history. The V and J ends lost 4 bases and 7 bases respectively, with 20 bases between them. CDR3 length: 15 residues. CDR1 is SGHRS, CDR2 YFSETQ, per germline. This clone was picked up a small number of times. Generated by immunoSEQ multiplex PCR, the TCRdb table keeps only in-frame clones and is missing some. This table has under 300,000 clones, over 80% appearing once. Sequenced material: PBMCs or T cells enriched from blood (not recorded which). The rearrangement uses TRBV5-1 and TRBJ1-2; no definite D call. This sequence was found in a woman under 30 who had recovered from COVID-19. The CDR3 loop reads CASSIYQSASGGYTF. DNA of the CDR3: TGCGCCAGCAGCATATACCAATCGGCGTCAGGTGGCTACACCTTC. Combining the CDR3 with reference TRBV5-1 and TRBJ1-2 gives the whole variable domain KAGVTQTPRYLIKTRGQQVTLSCSPISGHRSVSWYQQTPGQGLQFLFEYFSETQRNKGNFPGRFSGRQFSNSRSEMNVSTLELGDSALYLCASSIYQSASGGYTFGSGTRLTVV.